The sequence of this T cell receptor (beta chain) was determined in a study of identical twins. This CDR3 is built from 15 residues. Germline V lookup: CDR1 SGHKS, CDR2 YYEKEE (reference sequence). V dropped 4 bases and J dropped 3 bases, with 17 bases sitting between them. Each CDR3 protein gets one entry after TCRdb re-called the 5' RACE reads with MiXCR. Of approximately 700,000 distinct CDR3 sequences listed, about 18% are singletons. These data were likewise used in another study, on T cells expressing NK-cell markers. That paper states: Sorted CD3+CD56-NKG2C+, CD3+CD56+NKG2C+ and CD3+CD56+NKG2C- T cells supplied the TCR beta repertoires. These clonotypes, the leaders elsewhere, also led the CD3+CD56-NKG2C+ fraction in a handful of donors. HCMV specificity of expanded NKG2C+ T cell clones remained unclear.

The clonotype originates from a woman younger than 30 in good health. The sample was PBMCs. The chain employs TRBV5-5 and TRBJ2-7, with a weak D call TRBD1 (7 bases). The chain's CDR3 is CASSKTGDLIYEQYF. As DNA, the CDR3 is TGTGCCAGCAGCAAAACAGGGGACTTGATCTACGAGCAGTACTTC.